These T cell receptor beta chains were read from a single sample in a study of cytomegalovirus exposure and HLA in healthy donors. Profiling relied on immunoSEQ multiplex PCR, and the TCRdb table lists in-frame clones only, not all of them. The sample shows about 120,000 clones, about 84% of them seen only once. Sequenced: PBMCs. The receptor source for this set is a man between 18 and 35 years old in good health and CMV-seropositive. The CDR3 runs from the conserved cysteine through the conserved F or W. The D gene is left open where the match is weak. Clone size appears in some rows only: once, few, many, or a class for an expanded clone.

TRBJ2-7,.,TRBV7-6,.,CASSPGEFGYEQYF,TGTGCCAGCAGTCCGGGGGAGTTTGGGTACGAGCAGTACTTC
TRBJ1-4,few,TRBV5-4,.,CASSRGGGNEKLFF,TGTGCCAGCAGCCGCGGGGGGGGGAATGAAAAACTGTTTTTT
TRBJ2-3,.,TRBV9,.,CASSVEYSTDTQYF,TGTGCCAGCAGCGTAGAATATAGCACAGATACGCAGTATTTT
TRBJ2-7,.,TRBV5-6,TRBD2,CASSLSRYRREVYEQYF,TGTGCCAGCAGCTTGAGTCGGTATCGGCGGGAGGTCTACGAGCAGTACTTC
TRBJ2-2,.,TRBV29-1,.,CSVGGGATGELFF,TGCAGCGTCGGAGGGGGGGCCACCGGGGAGCTGTTTTTT
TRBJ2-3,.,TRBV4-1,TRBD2,CASSRASGRATLDTQYF,TGCGCCAGCAGCCGAGCTAGCGGGAGAGCCACGTTGGATACGCAGTATTTT
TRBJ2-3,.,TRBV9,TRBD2,CASSRTSARSTDTQYF,TGTGCCAGCAGCAGGACTAGCGCCAGAAGCACAGATACGCAGTATTTT
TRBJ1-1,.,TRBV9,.,CASSPRTAGTEAFF,TGTGCCAGCAGCCCTAGGACAGCCGGCACTGAAGCTTTCTTT
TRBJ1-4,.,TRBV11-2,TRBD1,CASSLDRGFDEKLFF,TGTGCCAGCAGCTTAGACAGGGGGTTCGATGAAAAACTGTTTTTT
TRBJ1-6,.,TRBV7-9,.,CASSLVVSDRPGNSPLHF,TGTGCCAGCAGCTTAGTTGTGTCGGACAGACCTGGTAATTCACCCCTCCACTTT
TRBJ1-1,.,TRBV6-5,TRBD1,CASSHRGLNTEAFF,TGTGCCAGCAGCCACAGGGGCTTGAACACTGAAGCTTTCTTT
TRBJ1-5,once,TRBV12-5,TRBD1,CASRRGDRGLMFNQPQHF,TGTGCTAGCCGAAGGGGAGACAGGGGGTTGATGTTCAATCAGCCCCAGCATTTT
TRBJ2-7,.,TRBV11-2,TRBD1,CASSPRTGGYEQYF,TGTGCCAGCAGCCCCAGGACAGGGGGCTACGAGCAGTACTTC
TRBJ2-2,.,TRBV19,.,CASTVAVGYGELFF,TGTGCCAGTACTGTAGCTGTTGGCTACGGGGAGCTGTTTTTT
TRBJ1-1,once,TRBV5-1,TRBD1,CASSLRDRAYTEAFF,TGCGCCAGCAGCTTAAGGGACAGGGCATACACTGAAGCTTTCTTT
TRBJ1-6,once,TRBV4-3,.,CASSPGTYSSLHF,TGCGCCAGCAGTCCGGGAACTTACTCGTCCCTCCACTTT
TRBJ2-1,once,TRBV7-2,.,CASSLGGANEQFF,TGTGCCAGCAGCTTAGGAGGTGCGAATGAGCAGTTCTTC
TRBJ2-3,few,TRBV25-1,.,CASSDQPGLQYF,TGTGCCAGCAGTGACCAACCGGGTCTGCAGTATTTT
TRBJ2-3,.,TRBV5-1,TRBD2,CASRRLTSGGTDTQYF,TGCGCCAGCAGAAGGCTGACTAGCGGGGGCACAGATACGCAGTATTTT
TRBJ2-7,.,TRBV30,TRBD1,CAWRALGQATYEQYF,TGTGCCTGGAGGGCCTTAGGACAGGCGACTTACGAGCAGTACTTC
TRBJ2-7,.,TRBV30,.,CAWTAGWGDEQYF,TGTGCCTGGACGGCAGGGTGGGGGGACGAGCAGTACTTC
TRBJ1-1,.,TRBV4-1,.,CASSQDLAGRGTEAFF,TGCGCCAGCAGCCAAGATCTTGCGGGGCGCGGGACTGAAGCTTTCTTT
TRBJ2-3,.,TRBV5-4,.,CASSQAPTVLDTDTQYF,TGTGCCAGCAGCCAAGCTCCGACTGTTCTCGACACAGATACGCAGTATTTT
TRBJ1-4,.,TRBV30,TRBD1,CAWSEVDRGSEKLFF,TGTGCCTGGAGTGAGGTTGACAGGGGGAGTGAAAAACTGTTTTTT
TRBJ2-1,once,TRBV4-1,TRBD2,CASSQEREGLAYNEQFF,TGCGCCAGCAGCCAAGAGCGGGAGGGCCTGGCCTACAATGAGCAGTTCTTC
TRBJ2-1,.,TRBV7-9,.,CASLNQYNEQFF,TGTGCCAGTCTAAACCAATACAATGAGCAGTTCTTC
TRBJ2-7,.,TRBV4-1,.,CASSQVIDTYEQYF,TGCGCCAGCAGCCAAGTAATCGACACCTACGAGCAGTACTTC
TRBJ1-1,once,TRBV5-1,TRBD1,CASSFDRDMNTEAFF,TGCGCCAGCAGCTTTGACAGGGACATGAACACTGAAGCTTTCTTT
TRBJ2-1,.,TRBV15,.,CATKGCQCRRGNGYNEQFF,TGTGCCACTAAAGGGTGCCAGTGCAGGAGAGGGAATGGGTACAATGAGCAGTTCTTC
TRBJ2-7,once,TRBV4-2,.,CASSQEPRGNEQYF,TGTGCCAGCAGCCAAGAACCTCGGGGAAACGAGCAGTACTTC
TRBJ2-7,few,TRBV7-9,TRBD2,CASSFGGESGEQYF,TGTGCCAGCAGCTTCGGGGGGGAAAGCGGCGAGCAGTACTTC
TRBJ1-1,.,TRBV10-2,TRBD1,CASSLKTGIITEAFF,TGCGCCAGCAGCCTGAAGACAGGGATTATTACTGAAGCTTTCTTT
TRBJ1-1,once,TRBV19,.,CASSLPRIRGTEAFF,TGTGCCAGTAGTCTACCCAGGATCAGGGGCACTGAAGCTTTCTTT
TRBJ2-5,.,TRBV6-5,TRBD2,CASSYILAGGVEQYF,TGTGCCAGCAGTTACATTCTAGCGGGAGGGGTTGAGCAGTACTTC
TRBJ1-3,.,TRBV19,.,CATGGDGVVPGNTIYF,TGTGCCACCGGGGGGGATGGCGTTGTCCCTGGAAACACCATATATTTT
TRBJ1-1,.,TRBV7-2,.,CASSSTTLGEAFF,TGTGCCAGCAGCTCAACTACCCTCGGGGAAGCTTTCTTT